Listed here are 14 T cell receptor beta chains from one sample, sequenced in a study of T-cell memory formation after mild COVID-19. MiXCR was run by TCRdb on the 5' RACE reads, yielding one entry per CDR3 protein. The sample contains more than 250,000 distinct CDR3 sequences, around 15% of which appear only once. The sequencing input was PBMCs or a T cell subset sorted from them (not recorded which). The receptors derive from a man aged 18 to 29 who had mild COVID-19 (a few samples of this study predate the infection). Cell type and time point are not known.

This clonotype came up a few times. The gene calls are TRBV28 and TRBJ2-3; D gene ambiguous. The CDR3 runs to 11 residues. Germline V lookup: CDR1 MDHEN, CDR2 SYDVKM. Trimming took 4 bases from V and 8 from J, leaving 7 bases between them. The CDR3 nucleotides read TGTGCCAGCAGTTACAGTTTTACGCAGTATTTT. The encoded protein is CASSYSFTQYF.

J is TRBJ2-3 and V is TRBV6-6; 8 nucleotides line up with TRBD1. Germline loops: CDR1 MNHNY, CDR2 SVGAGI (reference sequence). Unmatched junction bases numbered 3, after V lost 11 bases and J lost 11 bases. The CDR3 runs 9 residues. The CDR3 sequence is CAGGQEQYF. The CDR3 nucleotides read TGTGCCGGGGGACAGGAGCAGTATTTT.

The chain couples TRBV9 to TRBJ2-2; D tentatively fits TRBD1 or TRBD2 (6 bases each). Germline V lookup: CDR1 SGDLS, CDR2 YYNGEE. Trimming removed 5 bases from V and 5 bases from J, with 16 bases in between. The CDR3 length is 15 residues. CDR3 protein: CASRGRQAGTGELFF. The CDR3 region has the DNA TGTGCCAGCAGGGGGAGACAGGCGGGGACCGGGGAGCTGTTTTTT.

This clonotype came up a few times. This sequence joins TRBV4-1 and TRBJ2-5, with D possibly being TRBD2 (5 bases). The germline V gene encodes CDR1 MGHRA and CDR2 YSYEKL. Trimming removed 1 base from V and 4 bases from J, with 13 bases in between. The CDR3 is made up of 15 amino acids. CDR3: CASSQGRAVLETQYF. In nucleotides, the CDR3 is TGCGCCAGCAGCCAAGGGCGGGCGGTTTTAGAGACCCAGTACTTC.

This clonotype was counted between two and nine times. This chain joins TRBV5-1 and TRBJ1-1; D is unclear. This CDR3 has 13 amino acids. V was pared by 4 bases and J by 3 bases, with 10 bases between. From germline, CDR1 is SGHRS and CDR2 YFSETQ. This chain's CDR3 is CASSPIEDTEAFF. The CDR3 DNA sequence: TGCGCCAGCAGCCCAATCGAGGACACTGAAGCTTTCTTT. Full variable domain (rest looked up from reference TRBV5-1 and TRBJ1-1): KAGVTQTPRYLIKTRGQQVTLSCSPISGHRSVSWYQQTPGQGLQFLFEYFSETQRNKGNFPGRFSGRQFSNSRSEMNVSTLELGDSALYLCASSPIEDTEAFFGQGTRLTVV.

DNA of the CDR3: TGTGCCATCAGTGAGGAGGGGGGTTCTGAAGCTTTCTTT. It is translated as CAISEEGGSEAFF. The chain employs TRBV10-3 and TRBJ1-1; weak D call: TRBD1 (6 bases). Germline CDR1 is ENHRY and CDR2 is SYGVKD. This CDR3 contains 13 residues. Trimming left V 2 bases short and J 6 bases short, with 10 bases between.

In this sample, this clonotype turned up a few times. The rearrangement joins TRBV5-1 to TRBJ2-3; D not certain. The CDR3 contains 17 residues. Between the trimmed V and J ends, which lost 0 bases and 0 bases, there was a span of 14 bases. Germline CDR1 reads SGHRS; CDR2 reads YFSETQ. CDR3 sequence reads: CASSLASGSTSTDTQYF. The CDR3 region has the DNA TGCGCCAGCAGCTTGGCCTCGGGCTCCACTAGCACAGATACGCAGTATTTT.

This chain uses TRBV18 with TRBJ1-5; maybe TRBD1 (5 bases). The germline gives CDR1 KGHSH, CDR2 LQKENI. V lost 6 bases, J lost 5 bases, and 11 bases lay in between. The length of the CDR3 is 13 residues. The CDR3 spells CASSQGTDQPQHF. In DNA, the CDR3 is TGTGCCAGCTCGCAGGGAACGGATCAGCCCCAGCATTTT. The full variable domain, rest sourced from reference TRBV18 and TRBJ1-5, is NAGVMQNPRHLVRRRGQEARLRCSPMKGHSHVYWYRQLPEEGLKFMVYLQKENIIDESGMPKERFSAEFPKEGPSILRIQQVVRGDSAAYFCASSQGTDQPQHFGDGTRLSIL.

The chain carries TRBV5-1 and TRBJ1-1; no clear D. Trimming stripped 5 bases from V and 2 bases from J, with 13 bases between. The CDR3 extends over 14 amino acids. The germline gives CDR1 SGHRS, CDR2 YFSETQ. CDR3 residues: CASRGHRLNTEAFF. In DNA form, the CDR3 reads TGCGCCAGCAGGGGCCACAGACTTAACACTGAAGCTTTCTTT.

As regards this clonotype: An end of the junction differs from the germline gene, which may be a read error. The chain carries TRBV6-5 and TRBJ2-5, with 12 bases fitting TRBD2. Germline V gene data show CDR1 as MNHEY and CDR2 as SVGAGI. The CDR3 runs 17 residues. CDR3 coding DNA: TGTGCCAGCAGTTACTCGGCTAGCGGGGGGGCCGGTGAGACCCTGTACTTC. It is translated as CASSYSASGGAGETLYF.

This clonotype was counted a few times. The CDR3 region is CSASPEGPRGYGYTF. As DNA, the CDR3 is TGCAGTGCTAGCCCTGAAGGACCCAGAGGATATGGCTACACCTTC. V and J are TRBV20-1 and TRBJ1-2; no clear D gene. The germline V gene has CDR1 DFQATT and CDR2 SNEGSKA (reference sequence). V was trimmed by 3 bases and J by 5 bases, leaving 19 bases between them. The CDR3 contains 15 residues.

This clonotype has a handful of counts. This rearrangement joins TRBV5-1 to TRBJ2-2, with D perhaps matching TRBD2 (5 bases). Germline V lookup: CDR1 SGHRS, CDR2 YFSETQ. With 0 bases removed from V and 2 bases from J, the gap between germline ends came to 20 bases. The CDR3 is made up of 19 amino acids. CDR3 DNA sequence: TGCGCCAGCAGCTTGGGATGGCAGAGGGCCACGCCAAACACCGGGGAGCTGTTTTTT. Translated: CASSLGWQRATPNTGELFF.

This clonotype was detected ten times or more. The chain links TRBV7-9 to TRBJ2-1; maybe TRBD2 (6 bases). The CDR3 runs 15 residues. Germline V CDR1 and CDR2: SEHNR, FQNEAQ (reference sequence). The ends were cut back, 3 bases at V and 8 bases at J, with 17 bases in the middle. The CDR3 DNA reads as TGTGCCAGCAGCTTGGGGAGGTTCAACGGTTATGAGCAGTTCTTC. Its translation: CASSLGRFNGYEQFF.

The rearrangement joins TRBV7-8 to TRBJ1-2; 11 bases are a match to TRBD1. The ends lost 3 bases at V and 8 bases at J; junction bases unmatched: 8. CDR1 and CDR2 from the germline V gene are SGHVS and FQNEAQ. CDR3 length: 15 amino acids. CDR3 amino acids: CASSFRTGGTKGYTF. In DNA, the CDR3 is TGTGCCAGCAGCTTTCGGACAGGGGGCACGAAAGGCTACACCTTC.